These T cell receptor beta chains were read from a single sample in a study of T cells after yellow fever vaccination. TCRdb called the 5' RACE reads again in MiXCR, with one record for every CDR3 protein. The sample has some 320,000 distinct CDR3 sequences, 3.5% to 4.5% seen once; the top ten hold approximately 20%. The sequences come from PBMCs, collected 15 days after the yellow fever booster vaccination. These receptors originate from a man younger than 35 who received the YFV17D yellow fever vaccine. The CDR3 runs from the conserved cysteine through the conserved F or W. The order of the fields is clone size, J gene, V gene, D gene, CDR3 DNA, CDR3 protein. A D gene is named only where the DNA matches it firmly. Clone sizes are given selectively: once, few, many, or a class where the clone is expanded.

clone_size: many
j_call: TRBJ1-2
v_call: TRBV5-8
d_call: -
cdr3_nt: TGTGCCAGCAGCTTGATCGGGGAATATGGCTACACCTTC
cdr3_aa: CASSLIGEYGYTF

clone_size: many
j_call: TRBJ2-7
v_call: TRBV12-3/TRBV12-4
d_call: -
cdr3_nt: TGTGCCACCTCCCTGGCAGGGTCCGCTCTATACGAGCAGTACTTC
cdr3_aa: CATSLAGSALYEQYF

clone_size: many
j_call: TRBJ2-1
v_call: TRBV12-3/TRBV12-4
d_call: TRBD2
cdr3_nt: TGTGCCAGCGGGACTAGCGGGGGGGCGGGGGAGCAGTTCTTC
cdr3_aa: CASGTSGGAGEQFF

clone_size: few
j_call: TRBJ1-6
v_call: TRBV4-1
d_call: -
cdr3_nt: TGCGCCAGCAGCCAACCCCCAAGAAATTCACCCCTCCACTTT
cdr3_aa: CASSQPPRNSPLHF

clone_size: many
j_call: TRBJ1-3
v_call: TRBV7-6
d_call: -
cdr3_nt: TGTGCCAGCAGCGCAACCCAGGGATCTTCTGGAAACACCATATATTTT
cdr3_aa: CASSATQGSSGNTIYF

clone_size: many
j_call: TRBJ2-3
v_call: TRBV3-1
d_call: -
cdr3_nt: TGTGCCAGCAGCCAAGGACGTACGCAGTATTTT
cdr3_aa: CASSQGRTQYF

clone_size: -
j_call: TRBJ2-1
v_call: TRBV4-3
d_call: TRBD1
cdr3_nt: TGCGCCAGCAGCCAAGCCGGGACAGGCTACAATGAGCAGTTCTTC
cdr3_aa: CASSQAGTGYNEQFF

clone_size: few
j_call: TRBJ2-1
v_call: TRBV5-4
d_call: TRBD1
cdr3_nt: TGTGCCAGCAGCGACCTCACCGGGACAGGGCAGTATCTCGGGCAGTTCTTC
cdr3_aa: CASSDLTGTGQYLGQFF

clone_size: many
j_call: TRBJ1-1
v_call: TRBV5-5
d_call: TRBD1
cdr3_nt: TGTGCCAGCAGCTTGAGGGGACAGGGGGCTCGGAACACTGAAGCTTTCTTT
cdr3_aa: CASSLRGQGARNTEAFF

clone_size: -
j_call: TRBJ1-5
v_call: TRBV6-2/TRBV6-3
d_call: -
cdr3_nt: TGTGCCAGCACCATTTATAGCAATCAGCCCCAGCATTTT
cdr3_aa: CASTIYSNQPQHF

clone_size: -
j_call: TRBJ1-6
v_call: TRBV7-2
d_call: -
cdr3_nt: TGTGCCAGCAGCCTTACCCCTTCGAGGGTTTATTCACCCCTCCACTTT
cdr3_aa: CASSLTPSRVYSPLHF

clone_size: -
j_call: TRBJ2-2
v_call: TRBV19
d_call: TRBD2
cdr3_nt: TGTGCCAGTAGTATTGTGAGCGGGGGCCCGAACACCGGGGAGCTGTTTTTT
cdr3_aa: CASSIVSGGPNTGELFF

clone_size: many
j_call: TRBJ2-1
v_call: TRBV5-1
d_call: -
cdr3_nt: TGCGCCAGCAGCCGGACGAGTGACTCCTACAATGAGCAGTTCTTC
cdr3_aa: CASSRTSDSYNEQFF

clone_size: few
j_call: TRBJ2-3
v_call: TRBV30
d_call: -
cdr3_nt: TGTGCCTGGAGTGGGACGGTAAAGGATACGCAGTATTTT
cdr3_aa: CAWSGTVKDTQYF

clone_size: many
j_call: TRBJ2-1
v_call: TRBV6-5
d_call: -
cdr3_nt: TGTGCCAGCGCCTTTCGGGTCCCCTACAATGAGCAGTTCTTC
cdr3_aa: CASAFRVPYNEQFF

clone_size: many
j_call: TRBJ2-2
v_call: TRBV7-6
d_call: -
cdr3_nt: TGTGCCAGCAGCTTAGCTGGGGCGGACGGGGAGCTGTTTTTT
cdr3_aa: CASSLAGADGELFF

clone_size: -
j_call: TRBJ1-2
v_call: TRBV7-2
d_call: TRBD1
cdr3_nt: TGTGCCAGCAGCTTAGGCCCCGGGACAGAAAAGGGCTACACCTTC
cdr3_aa: CASSLGPGTEKGYTF

clone_size: many
j_call: TRBJ1-2
v_call: TRBV7-2
d_call: -
cdr3_nt: TGTGCCAGCAGCTTAGGTCTCAGTCCGTCTTCATGGGGCTACACCTTC
cdr3_aa: CASSLGLSPSSWGYTF

clone_size: few
j_call: TRBJ2-1
v_call: TRBV24-1
d_call: TRBD1
cdr3_nt: TGTGCCACGAAATCCTCCGGGACAGGGGGCTACAATGAGCAGTTCTTC
cdr3_aa: CATKSSGTGGYNEQFF

clone_size: many
j_call: TRBJ2-1
v_call: TRBV12-5
d_call: -
cdr3_nt: TGTGCTAGTGGTTTAAGGGGGAATGAGCAGTTCTTC
cdr3_aa: CASGLRGNEQFF

clone_size: many
j_call: TRBJ2-5
v_call: TRBV6-2/TRBV6-3
d_call: TRBD1
cdr3_nt: TGTGCCAGCAGTTACTCGAGGGGGCGTAAGGAGACCCAGTACTTC
cdr3_aa: CASSYSRGRKETQYF

clone_size: -
j_call: TRBJ2-1
v_call: TRBV6-5
d_call: -
cdr3_nt: TGTGCCAGCAGTTATTTCGGGGACGTAGGGCAGTTCTTC
cdr3_aa: CASSYFGDVGQFF

clone_size: -
j_call: TRBJ2-1
v_call: TRBV3-1
d_call: TRBD2
cdr3_nt: TGTGCCAGCAGCCAAGTTAGCGGGGGTTCCGGCGCCGGTGAGCAGTTCTTC
cdr3_aa: CASSQVSGGSGAGEQFF

clone_size: -
j_call: TRBJ1-2
v_call: TRBV19
d_call: TRBD1
cdr3_nt: TGTGCCAGTAGTACCGGGACAGGCTCCTATGGCTACACCTTC
cdr3_aa: CASSTGTGSYGYTF

clone_size: many
j_call: TRBJ1-3
v_call: TRBV20-1
d_call: TRBD1
cdr3_nt: TGCAGTGCTGCGACAGGGGGAAACACCATATATTTT
cdr3_aa: CSAATGGNTIYF

clone_size: few
j_call: TRBJ2-1
v_call: TRBV4-3
d_call: -
cdr3_nt: TGCGCCAGCAGCCAAGTCCAGAGCTCCTACAATGAGCAGTTCTTC
cdr3_aa: CASSQVQSSYNEQFF

clone_size: few
j_call: TRBJ2-2
v_call: TRBV6-1
d_call: -
cdr3_nt: TGTGCTCTAAATCCCGGGACGGCTAACACCGGGGAGCTGTTTTTT
cdr3_aa: CALNPGTANTGELFF

clone_size: many
j_call: TRBJ2-5
v_call: TRBV20-1
d_call: TRBD2
cdr3_nt: TGCAGTGCTAGAGCGGGGGGGCAGACCCAGTACTTC
cdr3_aa: CSARAGGQTQYF

clone_size: -
j_call: TRBJ2-2
v_call: TRBV12-3/TRBV12-4
d_call: -
cdr3_nt: TGTGCCAGCAGTGTGGGCCAACTTCACACCGGGGAGCTGTTTTTT
cdr3_aa: CASSVGQLHTGELFF

clone_size: many
j_call: TRBJ1-1
v_call: TRBV25-1
d_call: TRBD1
cdr3_nt: TGTGCCAGCAGGGGACAGCTGGACACTGAAGCTTTCTTT
cdr3_aa: CASRGQLDTEAFF

clone_size: -
j_call: TRBJ1-2
v_call: TRBV6-2/TRBV6-3
d_call: -
cdr3_nt: TGTGCCAGCAGTCCCTATGGGGACACCCGGCCCTATGGCTACACCTTC
cdr3_aa: CASSPYGDTRPYGYTF

clone_size: -
j_call: TRBJ2-3
v_call: TRBV7-2
d_call: -
cdr3_nt: TGTGCCAGCAGCTTAGCGGGGACTGGCACAGATACGCAGTATTTT
cdr3_aa: CASSLAGTGTDTQYF

clone_size: -
j_call: TRBJ2-1
v_call: TRBV7-3
d_call: -
cdr3_nt: TGTGCCAGCAGCCCCCAGGCGGGGCCTTACAATGAGCAGTTCTTC
cdr3_aa: CASSPQAGPYNEQFF

clone_size: many
j_call: TRBJ2-1
v_call: TRBV19
d_call: -
cdr3_nt: TGTGCCAGTAGGGCGGACAGACTCCTCAATGAGCAGTTCTTC
cdr3_aa: CASRADRLLNEQFF

clone_size: many
j_call: TRBJ1-6
v_call: TRBV4-3
d_call: -
cdr3_nt: TGCGCCAGCAGCCAAGTAGGAGGTGGCACATCACCCCTCCACTTT
cdr3_aa: CASSQVGGGTSPLHF

clone_size: -
j_call: TRBJ1-5
v_call: TRBV28
d_call: TRBD1
cdr3_nt: TGTGCCAGCAGTCCGAATCAGGGGGGAAATCAGCCCCAGCATTTT
cdr3_aa: CASSPNQGGNQPQHF

clone_size: -
j_call: TRBJ1-1
v_call: TRBV12-5
d_call: -
cdr3_nt: TGTGCTAGTGGTTTGGACGGGACCTTGGGTGAAGCTTTCTTT
cdr3_aa: CASGLDGTLGEAFF

clone_size: many
j_call: TRBJ2-5
v_call: TRBV7-6
d_call: TRBD2
cdr3_nt: TGTGCCAGCAGCTTACGAGCGGGGGGGCCTTTGATTGGGCAAGAGACCCAGTACTTC
cdr3_aa: CASSLRAGGPLIGQETQYF

clone_size: many
j_call: TRBJ2-1
v_call: TRBV4-3
d_call: TRBD2
cdr3_nt: TGCGCCAGCAGCCTCAAAATCCCGGGGGGGAGCTCCTACAATGAGCAGTTCTTC
cdr3_aa: CASSLKIPGGSSYNEQFF

clone_size: few
j_call: TRBJ2-5
v_call: TRBV3-1
d_call: -
cdr3_nt: TGTGCCAGCAGCCAAGGGCGATTTAGCAGGGAGACCCAGTACTTC
cdr3_aa: CASSQGRFSRETQYF

clone_size: -
j_call: TRBJ1-5
v_call: TRBV12-3/TRBV12-4
d_call: -
cdr3_nt: TGTGCCAGCAGCCTAGGACCTTGGAGCAATCAGCCCCAGCATTTT
cdr3_aa: CASSLGPWSNQPQHF

clone_size: -
j_call: TRBJ1-2
v_call: TRBV3-1
d_call: -
cdr3_nt: TGTGCCAGCAGCCAACTGGGGTGGAACTATGGCTACACCTTC
cdr3_aa: CASSQLGWNYGYTF

clone_size: many
j_call: TRBJ1-3
v_call: TRBV7-9
d_call: -
cdr3_nt: TGTGCCAGCAGCTTGGTCTCTGGAAACACCATATATTTT
cdr3_aa: CASSLVSGNTIYF

clone_size: many
j_call: TRBJ2-7
v_call: TRBV7-9
d_call: -
cdr3_nt: TGTGCCAGCAGCTTACTGACAGCTTACGAGCAGTACTTC
cdr3_aa: CASSLLTAYEQYF

clone_size: -
j_call: TRBJ1-1
v_call: TRBV5-1
d_call: -
cdr3_nt: TGCGCCAGCAGCTTGACAGTTACGGGCACTGAAGCTTTCTTT
cdr3_aa: CASSLTVTGTEAFF

clone_size: few
j_call: TRBJ1-2
v_call: TRBV24-1
d_call: -
cdr3_nt: TGTGCCACCAGAGCCAGCGTTGGAGGCTACACCTTC
cdr3_aa: CATRASVGGYTF

clone_size: many
j_call: TRBJ1-5
v_call: TRBV6-6
d_call: -
cdr3_nt: TGTGCCAGCAGTTACGGGGAGCCCCAGCATTTT
cdr3_aa: CASSYGEPQHF

clone_size: many
j_call: TRBJ1-1
v_call: TRBV7-2
d_call: TRBD1
cdr3_nt: TGTGCCAGCAGCCCGAATGCAGGGGGTCCTGAAGCTTTCTTT
cdr3_aa: CASSPNAGGPEAFF

clone_size: -
j_call: TRBJ2-2
v_call: TRBV7-2
d_call: -
cdr3_nt: TGTGCCAGCAGCTTAGTGGGTTATGGCACCGGGGAGCTGTTTTTT
cdr3_aa: CASSLVGYGTGELFF

clone_size: many
j_call: TRBJ2-2
v_call: TRBV5-5
d_call: TRBD1
cdr3_nt: TGTGCCAGCAGCCCCGGGACAGGGGTCCCCGGGGAGCTGTTTTTT
cdr3_aa: CASSPGTGVPGELFF

clone_size: many
j_call: TRBJ2-7
v_call: TRBV7-2
d_call: TRBD2
cdr3_nt: TGTGCCAGCAGCTTAGCCGCTCCGGGACTAGATCGTTCCTACGAGCAGTACTTC
cdr3_aa: CASSLAAPGLDRSYEQYF

clone_size: -
j_call: TRBJ2-5
v_call: TRBV5-1
d_call: -
cdr3_nt: TGCGCCAGCAGCTTCTCCGGGTCGAGCCAAGAGACCCAGTACTTC
cdr3_aa: CASSFSGSSQETQYF

clone_size: few
j_call: TRBJ1-1
v_call: TRBV7-2
d_call: TRBD1
cdr3_nt: TGTGCCAGCAGCCCATGGGGGACAGGGGTCGTGAACACTGAAGCTTTCTTT
cdr3_aa: CASSPWGTGVVNTEAFF

clone_size: -
j_call: TRBJ2-3
v_call: TRBV5-4
d_call: TRBD1
cdr3_nt: TGTGCCAGCAGCTTGGCCTTGCAAGGGGGCAGGGCAGATACGCAGTATTTT
cdr3_aa: CASSLALQGGRADTQYF

clone_size: many
j_call: TRBJ2-1
v_call: TRBV5-1
d_call: -
cdr3_nt: TGCGCCAGCAGCTTGGTCCAGGGACATATTCCCCAAATCCCGGGGAATGAGCAGTTCTTC
cdr3_aa: CASSLVQGHIPQIPGNEQFF

clone_size: -
j_call: TRBJ2-5
v_call: TRBV6-1
d_call: -
cdr3_nt: TGTGCCAGCAGGGTCCCCCGCACAGGGCTATTGTCCGCAGAGACCCAGTACTTC
cdr3_aa: CASRVPRTGLLSAETQYF